What follows describes a single TCR beta chain. Clones were read by immunoSEQ multiplex PCR, and TCRdb kept only the in-frame ones, dropping some. The profile shows roughly 240,000 clones, 70% to 85% of them singletons. This record belongs to a study of blood T cell repertoires in COVID-19. Overall study: The United States, Italy and Spain supplied acute and convalescent COVID-19 samples. The analysed material was cDNA or gDNA that came from T cells, B-cell-depleted T cells, or PBMCs.

Germline V gene sequence: CDR1 LGHNA, CDR2 YSLEER. The CDR3 length is 15 residues. V lost 0 bases to trimming and J lost 2 bases, with 10 bases between them. This TCR came from a man between 40 and 49 years old who had recovered from COVID-19. The sequencing input was peripheral blood. The gene calls are TRBV4-3 and TRBJ1-2; unclear D gene. The CDR3 region has the DNA TGCGCCAGCAGCCAAGACGTCCAGGAAAACTATGGCTACACCTTC. Translated, it gives CASSQDVQENYGYTF.